These 16 T cell receptor beta chains originate from one sample sequenced in a study of blood T cell repertoires in COVID-19. Generated by immunoSEQ multiplex PCR, the TCRdb table keeps only in-frame clones and is missing some. The sample includes 250,000 to 300,000 clones, about 86% of them seen just once. Sequenced: peripheral blood. These receptors were collected from a woman aged 60-75 years with active or convalescent COVID-19.

The rearrangement links TRBV7-8 to TRBJ2-5; D gene ambiguous. The CDR3 spans 14 residues. The germline gives CDR1 SGHVS, CDR2 FQNEAQ. V lost 5 bases and J 1 base, leaving 11 bases between the germline ends. CDR3 bases: TGTGCCAGCAGCCCCCCACGGAGCCAAGAGACCCAGTACTTC. Residues: CASSPPRSQETQYF.

The J gene is TRBJ1-5, the V gene TRBV6-2 or TRBV6-3, with 7 bases lining up with TRBD1. Trimming removed 2 bases from V and 3 bases from J; junction bases left unmatched: 13. The CDR3 spans 18 residues. CDR1 is MNHEY and CDR2 is SVGEGT in the germline V gene. The CDR3 spells CASSYKSRQGRDNQPQHF. The DNA of the CDR3 is TGTGCCAGCAGTTACAAGTCCCGACAGGGCCGAGACAATCAGCCCCAGCATTTT.

The chain links TRBV6-5 to TRBJ1-2; D may be TRBD1 (6 bases). Germline V gives CDR1 MNHEY, CDR2 SVGAGI. Trimming took off 0 bases at V and 8 bases at J, with 19 bases between the two ends. The CDR3 covers 16 residues. CDR3 region: CASSYSIIQGTGGYTF. CDR3 sequence (DNA): TGTGCCAGCAGTTACTCTATTATACAGGGTACGGGCGGCTACACCTTC.

This chain links TRBV10-3 with TRBJ2-3; 9 nucleotides agree with TRBD1. After removal of 6 bases from V and 3 bases from J, the junction contained 10 bases not matched to a gene. Germline CDR1 is ENHRY and CDR2 is SYGVKD. The length of the CDR3 is 16 residues. The CDR3 loop is CAISPRGQGATDTQYF. The CDR3 region has the DNA TGTGCCATCAGCCCCAGGGGACAGGGAGCGACAGATACGCAGTATTTT.

The chain couples TRBV28 to TRBJ2-7; tentative D call: TRBD1 (5 bases). Trimming took 3 bases from V and 5 from J, leaving 14 bases between them. CDR1 and CDR2 (germline): MDHEN, SYDVKM. This CDR3 region has 14 residues. The CDR3 is CASSFQGKGNEQYF. The CDR3 coding sequence is TGTGCCAGCAGTTTTCAGGGTAAGGGCAACGAGCAGTACTTC. Full variable domain (outside the CDR3, taken from reference TRBV28 and TRBJ2-7): DVKVTQSSRYLVKRTGEKVFLECVQDMDHENMFWYRQDPGLGLRLIYFSYDVKMKEKGDIPEGYSVSREKKERFSLILESASTNQTSMYLCASSFQGKGNEQYFGPGTRLTVT.

The J gene is TRBJ1-2, the V gene TRBV23-1, with unresolved D. TRBV23-1 is recorded as an ORF, its role being uncertain. V gave up 0 bases and J gave up 8 bases, with 16 bases separating them. CDR3 size: 15 residues. The CDR3 region has the DNA TGCGCCAGCAGTCAATCGCGCCGTCCGGGCGGGGGCTACACCTTC. Encoded protein: CASSQSRRPGGGYTF.

The chain combines TRBV5-6 with TRBJ1-2; a possible D gene is TRBD1 (5 bases). The CDR3 has 14 residues. Germline values: CDR1 SGHDT, CDR2 YYEEEE. Trimming pared 1 base from V and 8 bases from J, leaving 15 bases between. CDR3 in DNA: TGTGCCAGCAGCTTGAGGGGAGGGCACGACGGCTACACCTTC. It translates to CASSLRGGHDGYTF. Variable domain in full (rest from reference TRBV5-6 and TRBJ1-2): DAGVTQSPTHLIKTRGQQVTLRCSPKSGHDTVSWYQQALGQGPQFIFQYYEEEERQRGNFPDRFSGHQFPNYSSELNVNALLLGDSALYLCASSLRGGHDGYTFGSGTRLTVV.

V usage is TRBV2 and J usage is TRBJ2-3; 8 bases line up with TRBD2. The V gene end was trimmed by 0 bases and the J gene end by 2 bases; junction bases not matched to a gene: 1. The CDR3 runs 15 residues. Per germline, CDR1 SNHLY and CDR2 FYNNEI. This chain's CDR3 is CASSEAAGATDTQYF. In DNA, the CDR3 is TGTGCCAGCAGTGAAGCAGCGGGGGCCACAGATACGCAGTATTTT.

V is TRBV7-2 and J is TRBJ1-1, with D possibly being TRBD1 (5 bases). CDR3 length equals 14 residues. Germline assignment: CDR1 SGHTA and CDR2 FQGNSA. Trimming removed 0 bases from V and 5 bases from J, with 10 bases in between. In DNA, the CDR3 is TGTGCCAGCAGCTTAGCGGCAGGGCTGACTGAAGCTTTCTTT. This encodes CASSLAAGLTEAFF.

The J gene is TRBJ1-2, the V gene TRBV2, with TRBD1 as a possible D gene (5 bases). The CDR3 totals 13 residues. The V end lost 1 base, the J end lost 5 bases, and 8 bases lay between the germline ends. From germline, CDR1 is SNHLY and CDR2 FYNNEI. This CDR3 is CASSEGGTYGYTF. In nucleotides, the CDR3 is TGTGCCAGCAGTGAAGGGGGGACTTATGGCTACACCTTC.

The V gene is TRBV19, the J gene TRBJ1-6, with a weak D call TRBD1 (5 bases). Germline V gives CDR1 LNHDA, CDR2 SQIVND (reference sequence). The CDR3 loop spans 17 amino acids. V dropped 1 base and J dropped 10 bases, with 20 bases sitting between them. The CDR3 sequence is CASSIGPRQGGRSPLHF. CDR3 nucleotides: TGTGCCAGTAGTATAGGACCCCGGCAGGGTGGTCGATCACCCCTCCACTTT.

The chain combines TRBV6-5 with TRBJ2-7; perhaps TRBD1 as D (6 bases). CDR3 size: 15 residues. Trimming cost V 3 bases and J 0 bases, with 12 bases left between them. Germline-derived CDR1 and CDR2 are MNHEY and SVGAGI. For the CDR3, the DNA is TGTGCCAGCAGTTATACGGGACACCTCTCCTACGAGCAGTACTTC. It translates to CASSYTGHLSYEQYF.

This sequence joins TRBV2 and TRBJ2-5; 12 bases are shared with TRBD2. The CDR3 totals 15 residues. Unmatched junction bases numbered 9, after V lost 6 bases and J lost 7 bases. Germline V gene sequence: CDR1 SNHLY, CDR2 FYNNEI. This CDR3 reads CASRASGGALGTQYF. For the CDR3, the DNA is TGTGCCAGCAGAGCTAGCGGGGGGGCCCTCGGGACCCAGTACTTC.

This clone was detected once. The chain employs TRBV18 and TRBJ2-7; 7 nucleotides align to TRBD2. The V and J ends lost 6 bases and 0 bases, in that order; junction bases with no gene match: 8. The CDR3 is made up of 15 amino acids. Germline CDR1 is KGHSH and CDR2 is LQKENI. CDR3 in amino acids: CASSWSGESSYEQYF. The CDR3 DNA follows: TGTGCCAGCTCCTGGAGCGGGGAGAGCTCCTACGAGCAGTACTTC.

This rearrangement joins TRBV5-4 to TRBJ1-3; TRBD1 agrees at 10 bases. J was trimmed by 4 bases and V by 5 bases; bases with no gene match: 3. This CDR3 comprises 14 residues. Germline V gene lookup returns CDR1 SGHNT and CDR2 YYREEE (reference sequence). CDR3 in DNA: TGTGCCAGCAGTCGGGGACAGGGGGGAAACACCATATATTTT. Protein sequence: CASSRGQGGNTIYF.

V is TRBV11-3 and J is TRBJ2-1, with a tentative D call TRBD2 (6 bases). The germline gives CDR1 SGHNT, CDR2 YENEEA. With 5 bases removed from V and 4 bases from J, the gap between germline ends came to 15 bases. This CDR3 is built from 15 residues. CDR3 sequence reads: CASSQAGAGYNEQFF. The CDR3 DNA follows: TGTGCCAGCAGCCAAGCCGGCGCGGGGTACAATGAGCAGTTCTTC. Using reference TRBV11-3 and TRBJ2-1 for the parts outside the CDR3, the full variable domain is EAGVVQSPRYKIIEKKQPVAFWCNPISGHNTLYWYLQNLGQGPELLIRYENEEAVDDSQLPKDRFSAERLKGVDSTLKIQPAELGDSAVYLCASSQAGAGYNEQFFGPGTRLTVL.